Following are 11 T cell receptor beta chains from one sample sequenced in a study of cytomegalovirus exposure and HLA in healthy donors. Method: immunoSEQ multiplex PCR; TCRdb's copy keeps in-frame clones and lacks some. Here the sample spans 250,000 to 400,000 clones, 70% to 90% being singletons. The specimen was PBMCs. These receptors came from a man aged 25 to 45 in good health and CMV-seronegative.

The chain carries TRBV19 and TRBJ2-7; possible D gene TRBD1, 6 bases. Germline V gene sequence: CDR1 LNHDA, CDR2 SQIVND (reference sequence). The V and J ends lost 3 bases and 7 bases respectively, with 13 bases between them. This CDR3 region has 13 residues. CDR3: CASSIPGVGEQYF. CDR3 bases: TGTGCCAGTAGTATCCCAGGGGTAGGGGAGCAGTACTTC.

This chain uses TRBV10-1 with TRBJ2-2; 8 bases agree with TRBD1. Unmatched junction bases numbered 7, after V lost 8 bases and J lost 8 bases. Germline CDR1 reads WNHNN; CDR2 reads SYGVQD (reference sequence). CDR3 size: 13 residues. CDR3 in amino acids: CASGGQVSGELFF. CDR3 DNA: TGCGCCAGCGGGGGACAGGTCTCTGGGGAGCTGTTTTTT.

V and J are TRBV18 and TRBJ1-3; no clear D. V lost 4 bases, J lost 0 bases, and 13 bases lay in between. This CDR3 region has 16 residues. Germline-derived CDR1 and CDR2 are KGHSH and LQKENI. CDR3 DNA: TGTGCCAGCTCACACACCACCGATCCCTCTGGAAACACCATATATTTT. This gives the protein CASSHTTDPSGNTIYF.

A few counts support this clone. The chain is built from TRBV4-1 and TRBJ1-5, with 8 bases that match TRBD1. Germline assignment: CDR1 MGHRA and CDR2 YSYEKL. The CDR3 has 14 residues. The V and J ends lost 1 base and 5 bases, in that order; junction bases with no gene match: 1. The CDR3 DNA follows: TGCGCCAGCAGCCAAGGGACAGGGCATCAGCCCCAGCATTTT. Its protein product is CASSQGTGHQPQHF.

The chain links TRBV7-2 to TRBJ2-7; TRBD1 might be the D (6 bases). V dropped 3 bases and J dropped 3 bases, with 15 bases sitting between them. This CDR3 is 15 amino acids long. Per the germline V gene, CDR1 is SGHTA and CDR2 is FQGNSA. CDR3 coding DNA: TGTGCCAGCAGCTTCTTTGCAGGGGCGCACTACGAGCAGTACTTC. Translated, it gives CASSFFAGAHYEQYF. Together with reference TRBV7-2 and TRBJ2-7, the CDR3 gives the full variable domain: GAGVSQSPSNKVTEKGKDVELRCDPISGHTALYWYRQSLGQGLEFLIYFQGNSAPDKSGLPSDRFSAERTGGSVSTLTIQRTQQEDSAVYLCASSFFAGAHYEQYFGPGTRLTVT.

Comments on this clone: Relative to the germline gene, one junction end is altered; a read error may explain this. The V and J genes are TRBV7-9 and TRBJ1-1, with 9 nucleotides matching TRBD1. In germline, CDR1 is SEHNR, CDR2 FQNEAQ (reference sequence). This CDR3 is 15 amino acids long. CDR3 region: CASSRTTGGNTKAFF. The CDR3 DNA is TGTGCCAGCAGCCGTACTACAGGGGGCAACACTAAAGCTTTCTTT.

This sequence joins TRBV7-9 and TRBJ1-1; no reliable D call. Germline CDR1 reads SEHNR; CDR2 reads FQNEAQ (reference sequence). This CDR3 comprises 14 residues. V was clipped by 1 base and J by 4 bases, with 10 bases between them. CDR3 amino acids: CASSLVMEATEAFF. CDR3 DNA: TGTGCCAGCAGCTTAGTAATGGAGGCCACTGAAGCTTTCTTT.

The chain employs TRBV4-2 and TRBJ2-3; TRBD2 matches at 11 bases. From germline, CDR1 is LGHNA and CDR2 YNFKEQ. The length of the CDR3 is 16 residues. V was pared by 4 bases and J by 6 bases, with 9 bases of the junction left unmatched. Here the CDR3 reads CASSRQMPSGGDTQYF. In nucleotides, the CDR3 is TGTGCCAGCAGCCGCCAGATGCCTAGCGGGGGGGATACGCAGTATTTT.

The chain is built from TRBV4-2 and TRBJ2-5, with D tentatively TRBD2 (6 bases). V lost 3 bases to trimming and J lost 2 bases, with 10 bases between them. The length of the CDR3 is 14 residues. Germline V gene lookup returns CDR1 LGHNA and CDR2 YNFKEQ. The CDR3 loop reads CASSHVAEQETQYF. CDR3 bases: TGTGCCAGCAGCCACGTAGCGGAACAAGAGACCCAGTACTTC.

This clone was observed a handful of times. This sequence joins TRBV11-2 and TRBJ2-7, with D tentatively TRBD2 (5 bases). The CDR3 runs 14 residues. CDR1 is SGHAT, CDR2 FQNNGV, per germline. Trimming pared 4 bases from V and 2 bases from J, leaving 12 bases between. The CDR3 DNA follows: TGTGCCAGCAGCTACCCCTCGAGGGCCTACGAGCAGTACTTC. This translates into CASSYPSRAYEQYF.

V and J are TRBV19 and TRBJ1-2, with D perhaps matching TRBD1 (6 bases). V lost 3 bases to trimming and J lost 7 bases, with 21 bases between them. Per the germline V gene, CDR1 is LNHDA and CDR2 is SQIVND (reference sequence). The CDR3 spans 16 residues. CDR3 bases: TGTGCCAGTAGTATCGGATATTTGGACAGCCCTATTGGCTACACCTTC. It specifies CASSIGYLDSPIGYTF.